The clone carrying this T cell receptor (beta chain) was observed many times. The antigen is not known. These data are taken from a study of T cell repertoires in cytomegalovirus infection. Study summary: Indications came from public TCR beta signatures; they pointed to CMV infection and to a matching HLA type.

Points from the study as a whole: Cumulative public TCR beta family frequency identified CMV carriers with the relevant HLA.

TCRdb itself ran the reads through MiXCR, one entry per CDR3 protein. The data contain some 300,000 distinct CDR3 sequences, roughly 13% of them singletons. The receptor was derived from a human donor in good health (CMV status not recorded). Some clones in this sample may be carry-over from other donors' samples. The specimen sequenced was PBMCs.

The CDR3 here is CASSLRTGSGFNTF. DNA of the CDR3: TGTGCCAGCAGCCTGCGGACAGGGTCGGGCTTCAACACCTTC. V usage is TRBV5-8 and J usage is TRBJ1-2, with TRBD1 identical over 8 bases. The ends lost 4 bases at V and 12 bases at J; junction bases unmatched: 14. CDR1 SGHTS and CDR2 YDEGEE come from the germline V gene. The CDR3 spans 14 residues.